What follows is one T cell receptor beta chain and its context. From germline, CDR1 is MDHEN and CDR2 SYDVKM. The CDR3 loop spans 15 amino acids. Deletions cut 4 bases from V and 7 bases from J, with 17 bases between. This PCR relied on a set of 60 Vbeta primers and 13 Jbeta primers. Some clones are missing from TCRdb's copy, which holds only in-frame ones; the method was immunoSEQ multiplex PCR. The data hold about 140,000 clones, with under 70% observed a single time. This sample is drawn from a study of cytomegalovirus exposure and HLA in healthy donors. Sequenced: PBMCs. The receptor's source is a young man in good health and CMV-seropositive. This chain connects TRBV28 to TRBJ1-5; TRBD1 might be the D (5 bases). Here the CDR3 reads CASSYPTGGLQPQHF. CDR3 DNA: TGTGCCAGCAGTTACCCTACCGGGGGTTTGCAGCCCCAGCATTTT.